Listed below are T cell receptor beta chains from one sample, sequenced in a study of Graves' ophthalmopathy and Graves' hyperthyroidism. TCRdb called the multiplex PCR reads again in MiXCR, with one record for every CDR3 protein. The sample has 600,000 to 650,000 distinct CDR3 sequences, about 20% seen once; the top ten hold approximately 7%. The sequenced sample was peripheral blood. These receptors were obtained from a woman aged 18-29 years with stable Graves' hyperthyroidism. Some clones in this sample may be carry-over from other donors' samples. Each CDR3 is given without its conserved first and last residue. Size values are once, few and many counts, or a class for expanded clones, and some rows have none.

>.|TRBV15|13|TRBJ2-7
ATSRDAPGTYEQY
>many|TRBV3-1|12|TRBJ1-2
ASTPSGGVYGYT
>.|TRBV11-2|14|TRBJ2-7
ASSEDAGTPSYEQY
>many|TRBV12-3/TRBV12-4|12|TRBJ1-1
ASSFSGGRIEAF
>.|TRBV28|12|TRBJ2-7
ASSFFGRDYEQY
>.|TRBV6-1|11|TRBJ2-7
ASRITGSYEQY
>many|TRBV24-1|9|TRBJ2-7
ATSDLYEQY
>many|TRBV6-5|13|TRBJ2-7
ASSLWGRVSYEQY
>many|TRBV15|12|TRBJ1-1
ATSRIGLNTEAF
>few|TRBV7-3|13|TRBJ2-5
ASSSPGGRQETQY
>few|TRBV2|14|TRBJ2-2
ASSGGHPSYTGELF
>.|TRBV6-4|12|TRBJ1-6
ASRNSGYNSPLH
>.|TRBV20-1|12|TRBJ1-2
SAREITPNYGYT
>many|TRBV12-3/TRBV12-4|12|TRBJ1-5
ASSLSPVSQPQH
>many|TRBV29-1|14|TRBJ2-2
SVEAWDRENTGELF
>many|TRBV5-5|13|TRBJ1-6
ASSPTTDLGFTLH
>many|TRBV4-2|14|TRBJ2-2
ASSRFGQTNTGELF
>.|TRBV19|13|TRBJ2-5
ASSISSGSVETQY
>many|TRBV12-3/TRBV12-4|13|TRBJ2-7
ASSLMAGAAYEQY
>many|TRBV6-5|11|TRBJ2-7
ASTGGRLEEQY
>many|TRBV2|7|TRBJ1-1
ATGAEAF
>many|TRBV11-2|12|TRBJ2-7
ASSFSGSSYEQY
>.|TRBV27|9|TRBJ1-1
ASSGGDKNF
>few|TRBV6-1|16|TRBJ2-5
ASSESRASGRAAETQY
>.|TRBV20-1|16|TRBJ2-7
SARASGGLAVFGYEQY
>few|TRBV19|12|TRBJ1-1
ASSISSVNTEAF
>many|TRBV12-3/TRBV12-4|13|TRBJ2-5
ASIPGQGARETQY
>many|TRBV27|11|TRBJ2-7
ATMGGASYEQY
>.|TRBV28|15|TRBJ2-7
ASSFSPGTVGSYEQY
>.|TRBV29-1|11|TRBJ2-7
SVLQANTYEQY
>many|TRBV12-3/TRBV12-4|13|TRBJ2-2
ASSLGTPNTGELF
>many|TRBV9|11|TRBJ2-2
ASSVEEPGELF
>.|TRBV6-1|13|TRBJ2-2
ASTHRGPDTGELV
>many|TRBV6-5|14|TRBJ1-3
ASSQGLPFSGNTIY
>.|TRBV19|15|TRBJ2-2
ASSSRLGGGNTGELF
>once|TRBV6-1|10|TRBJ1-2
AAGRFNYGYT
>.|TRBV29-1|12|TRBJ2-5
SVPRAGVRETQY
>few|TRBV7-2|13|TRBJ1-2
ASSTPAAPWEGYT
>.|TRBV6-1|12|TRBJ1-2
ASSAGRGSYGYT